This TCR beta chain was sequenced for a study of cytomegalovirus exposure and HLA in healthy donors. With 60 Vbeta and 13 Jbeta primers, the PCR was carried out. Produced via immunoSEQ multiplex PCR; TCRdb's table is partial and in-frame only. The listing records 150,000 or so clones. The CDR3 runs to 18 residues. V was trimmed by 5 bases and J by 0 bases, leaving 20 bases between them. CDR1 SSHAT and CDR2 FNYEAQ come from the germline V gene (reference sequence). The chain uses TRBV7-7 and TRBJ2-1; maybe TRBD1 (6 bases). The clonotype was recovered from a woman between 45 and 60 years old in good health and CMV-seronegative. Sequenced input: PBMCs. CDR3 sequence reads: CASSLRTEDTFSYNEQFF. CDR3 DNA sequence: TGTGCCAGCAGCCTCAGGACAGAAGATACCTTCTCCTACAATGAGCAGTTCTTC.